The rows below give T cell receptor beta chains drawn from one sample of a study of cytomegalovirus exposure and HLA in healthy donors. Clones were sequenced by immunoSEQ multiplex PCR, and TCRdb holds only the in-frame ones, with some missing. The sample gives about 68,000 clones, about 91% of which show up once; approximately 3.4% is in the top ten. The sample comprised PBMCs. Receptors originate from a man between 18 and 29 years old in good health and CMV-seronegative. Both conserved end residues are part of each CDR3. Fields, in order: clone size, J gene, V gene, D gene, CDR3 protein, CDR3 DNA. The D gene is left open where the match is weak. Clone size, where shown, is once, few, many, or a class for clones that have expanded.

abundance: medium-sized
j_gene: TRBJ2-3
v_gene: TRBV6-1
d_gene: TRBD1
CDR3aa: CASDPGQPTDTQYF
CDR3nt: TGTGCCAGCGATCCGGGACAGCCCACAGATACGCAGTATTTT

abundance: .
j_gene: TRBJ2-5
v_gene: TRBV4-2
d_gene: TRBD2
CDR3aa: CASSQLAGHQETQYF
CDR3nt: TGTGCCAGCAGCCAACTAGCGGGACACCAAGAGACCCAGTACTTC

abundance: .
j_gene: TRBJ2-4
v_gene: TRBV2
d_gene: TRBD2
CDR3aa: CASSEMILAAKNIQYF
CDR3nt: TGTGCCAGCAGTGAAATGATACTAGCGGCGAAAAACATTCAGTACTTC

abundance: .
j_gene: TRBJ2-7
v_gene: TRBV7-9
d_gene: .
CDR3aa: CASSSRSSYEQYF
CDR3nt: TGTGCCAGCAGCAGCCGGTCCTCCTACGAGCAGTACTTC

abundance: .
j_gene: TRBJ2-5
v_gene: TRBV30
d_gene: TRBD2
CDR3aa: CAWSVSPGLAGGYQETQYF
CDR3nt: TGTGCCTGGAGTGTTTCCCCGGGACTAGCGGGAGGTTATCAAGAGACCCAGTACTTC

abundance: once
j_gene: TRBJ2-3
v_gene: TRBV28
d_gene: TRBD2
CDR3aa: CASHTGTSPGTQYF
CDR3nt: TGTGCCAGCCACACCGGGACTAGCCCCGGTACGCAGTATTTT

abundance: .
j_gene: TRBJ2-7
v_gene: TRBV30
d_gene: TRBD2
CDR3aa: CAWSDRGGYYEQYF
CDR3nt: TGTGCCTGGAGCGACCGCGGGGGGTACTACGAGCAGTACTTC

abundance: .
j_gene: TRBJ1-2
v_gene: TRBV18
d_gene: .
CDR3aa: CASSPTGGRNYGYTF
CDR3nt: TGTGCCAGCTCACCTACGGGGGGCCGCAACTATGGCTACACCTTC

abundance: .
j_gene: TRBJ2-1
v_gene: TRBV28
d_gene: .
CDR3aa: CASSLFGGLSSYNEQFF
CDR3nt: TGTGCCAGCAGTTTATTCGGTGGACTAAGCTCCTACAATGAGCAGTTCTTC

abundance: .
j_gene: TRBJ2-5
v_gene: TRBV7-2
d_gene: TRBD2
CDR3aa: CASSPLGLARETQYF
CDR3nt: TGTGCCAGCAGCCCCCTGGGACTAGCCCGTGAGACCCAGTACTTC

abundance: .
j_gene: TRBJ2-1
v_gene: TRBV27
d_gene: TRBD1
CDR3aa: CASSPRDRGHNEQFF
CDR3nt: TGTGCCAGCAGTCCCCGGGACAGGGGGCACAATGAGCAGTTCTTC

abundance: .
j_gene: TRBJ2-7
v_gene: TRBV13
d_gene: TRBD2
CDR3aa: CASSLGAGVRPEQYF
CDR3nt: TGTGCCAGCAGCTTGGGAGCGGGAGTGAGGCCCGAGCAGTACTTC

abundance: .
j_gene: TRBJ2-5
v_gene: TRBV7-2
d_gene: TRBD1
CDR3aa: CASSLGGGVKTQYF
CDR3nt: TGTGCCAGCAGCTTAGGAGGGGGCGTGAAGACCCAGTACTTC

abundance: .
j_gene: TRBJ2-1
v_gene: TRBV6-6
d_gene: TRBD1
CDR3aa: CASSHPPSDRDNEQFF
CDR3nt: TGTGCCAGCAGTCACCCGCCCAGTGACAGGGACAATGAGCAGTTCTTC

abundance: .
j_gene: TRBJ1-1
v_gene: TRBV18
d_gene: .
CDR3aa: CASSPGVLGGFF
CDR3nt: TGTGCCAGCTCACCAGGCGTATTAGGAGGTTTCTTT

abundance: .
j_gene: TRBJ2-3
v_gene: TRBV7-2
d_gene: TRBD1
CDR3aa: CASSLQGATDTQYF
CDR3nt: TGTGCCAGCAGCTTACAGGGGGCCACAGATACGCAGTATTTT

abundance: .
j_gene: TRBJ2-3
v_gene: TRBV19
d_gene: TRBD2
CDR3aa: CASSIGSGRVADTQYF
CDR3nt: TGTGCCAGTAGTATAGGTAGCGGGAGGGTTGCAGATACGCAGTATTTT

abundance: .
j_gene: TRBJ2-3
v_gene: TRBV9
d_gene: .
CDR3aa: CASSDVDAADTQYF
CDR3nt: TGTGCCAGCAGCGACGTCGATGCGGCAGATACGCAGTATTTT

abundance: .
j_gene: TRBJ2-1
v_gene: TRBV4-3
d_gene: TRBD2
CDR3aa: CASSQDLPLAVYNEQFF
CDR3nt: TGCGCCAGCAGCCAAGATCTTCCCCTAGCGGTATACAATGAGCAGTTCTTC

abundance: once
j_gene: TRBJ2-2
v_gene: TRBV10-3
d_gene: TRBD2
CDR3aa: CAIKRLAGGPKLTGELFF
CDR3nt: TGTGCCATCAAGAGACTAGCGGGAGGCCCAAAACTCACCGGGGAGCTGTTTTTT

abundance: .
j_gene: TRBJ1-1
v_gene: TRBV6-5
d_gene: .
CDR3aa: CASSYTETNTEAFF
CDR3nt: TGTGCCAGCAGTTACACAGAAACGAACACTGAAGCTTTCTTT

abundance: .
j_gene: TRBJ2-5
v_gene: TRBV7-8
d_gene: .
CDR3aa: CASSLGRFQETQYF
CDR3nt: TGTGCCAGCAGCCTCGGTCGGTTCCAAGAGACCCAGTACTTC

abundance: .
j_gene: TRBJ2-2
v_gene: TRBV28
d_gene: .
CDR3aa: CASSVLVTGELFF
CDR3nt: TGTGCCAGCAGCGTCTTAGTGACCGGGGAGCTGTTTTTT

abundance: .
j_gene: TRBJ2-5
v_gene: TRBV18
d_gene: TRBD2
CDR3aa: CASSPIAGVSETQYF
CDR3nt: TGTGCCAGCTCACCCATAGCGGGAGTAAGTGAGACCCAGTACTTC

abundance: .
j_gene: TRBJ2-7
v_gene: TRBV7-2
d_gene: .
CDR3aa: CASSFAGQNSYEQYF
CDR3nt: TGTGCCAGCAGCTTCGCGGGACAGAATTCCTACGAGCAGTACTTC

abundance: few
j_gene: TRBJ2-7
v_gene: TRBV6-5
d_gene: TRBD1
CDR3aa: CASRLRQGSSYEQYF
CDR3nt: TGTGCCAGCAGATTGAGACAGGGGTCCTCCTACGAGCAGTACTTC

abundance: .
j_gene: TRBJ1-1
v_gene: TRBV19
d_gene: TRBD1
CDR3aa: CASSTIRDRADEAFF
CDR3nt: TGTGCCAGTAGCACTATCCGGGACAGGGCTGATGAAGCTTTCTTT

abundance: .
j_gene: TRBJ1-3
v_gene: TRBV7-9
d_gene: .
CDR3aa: CASRQQGSRSGNTIYF
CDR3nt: TGTGCCAGCAGACAGCAGGGCAGTCGGTCTGGAAACACCATATATTTT

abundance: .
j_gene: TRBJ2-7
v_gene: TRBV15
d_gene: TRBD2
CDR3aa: CATSRYTGGTHSYEQYF
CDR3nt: TGTGCCACCAGCAGATATACGGGGGGGACGCACTCCTACGAGCAGTACTTC